This entry describes one T cell receptor beta chain. The antigen is undetermined. This CDR3 has 17 amino acids. V trimming: 0 bases; J trimming: 3 bases; junction bases outside the gene matches: 6. Germline CDR1 SGHNT, CDR2 YYREEE (reference sequence). Investigators profiled TCR beta VDJ and CDR3 from genomic DNA template. MiXCR was run by TCRdb on the reads, yielding one entry per CDR3 protein. The table lists roughly 81,000 distinct CDR3 sequences, more than 40% of them singletons. The data were taken from a study of CD8+CD57+ T cells in acquired aplastic anemia. Study in general: The average for DNA from sorted CD4+ and CD8+ cells was 3 to 3.5 ug. On average, healthy donors gave about 10.8 million reads for CD4+ cells.

General study points: Patients and controls had CD8+ Simpson's diversity values that were not significantly distinct.

V gene TRBV5-4 combines with J gene TRBJ2-7, with TRBD2 matching over 13 bases. This clonotype was sampled from a human donor in good health, serving as a control. The sequenced sample was sorted CD4+, CD8+, or CD8+CD57+ T cells (not recorded which) from PBMCs. The CDR3 bases are TGTGCCAGCAGCTTGGGACTAGCGGGGGGCTTCCTCTACGAGCAGTACTTC. It codes for CASSLGLAGGFLYEQYF.